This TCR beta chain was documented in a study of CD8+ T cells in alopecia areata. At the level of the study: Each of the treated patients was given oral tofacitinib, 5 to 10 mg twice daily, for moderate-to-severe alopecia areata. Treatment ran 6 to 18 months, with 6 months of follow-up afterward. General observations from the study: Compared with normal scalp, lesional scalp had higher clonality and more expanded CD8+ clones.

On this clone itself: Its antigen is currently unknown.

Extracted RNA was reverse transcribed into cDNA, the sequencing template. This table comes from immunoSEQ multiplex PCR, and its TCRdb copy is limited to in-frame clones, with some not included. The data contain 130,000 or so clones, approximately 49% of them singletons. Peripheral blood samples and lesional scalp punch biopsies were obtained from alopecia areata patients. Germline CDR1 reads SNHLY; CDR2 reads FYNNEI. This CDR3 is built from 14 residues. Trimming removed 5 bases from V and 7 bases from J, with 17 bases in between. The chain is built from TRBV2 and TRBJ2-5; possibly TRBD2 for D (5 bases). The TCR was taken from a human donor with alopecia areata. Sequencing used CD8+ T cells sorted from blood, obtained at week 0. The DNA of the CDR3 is TGTGCCAGCAGTCCACCCCACGGGGAAGGGACCCAGTACTTC. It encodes CASSPPHGEGTQYF.